The rows below give T cell receptor beta chains drawn from one sample of a study of follicular helper T cells after annual influenza vaccination. Measured with immunoSEQ multiplex PCR; TCRdb has only the in-frame clones, and not every one. The data hold 13,000 to 15,000 clones, with just under 80% observed a single time. The input for sequencing was CXCR5- memory CD4+ T cells sorted from blood, taken on the day of influenza vaccination. These receptor sequences come from an adult who received the influenza vaccine. Each CDR3 is given with its conserved first and last residue. The D gene is left open where the match is weak.

length: 14
D: TRBD1
V: TRBV7-2
J: TRBJ2-5
CDR3: CASSWGQRQETQYF
DNA: TGTGCCAGCAGCTGGGGACAGCGTCAAGAGACCCAGTACTTC

length: 12
D: NA
V: TRBV5-4
J: TRBJ1-2
CDR3: CASSWTDLGYTF
DNA: TGTGCCAGCAGCTGGACGGATTTAGGCTACACCTTC

length: 14
D: NA
V: TRBV5-1
J: TRBJ2-7
CDR3: CASSLGGAGYEQYF
DNA: TGCGCCAGCAGCTTGGGGGGGGCTGGCTACGAGCAGTACTTC

length: 13
D: NA
V: TRBV29-1
J: TRBJ1-1
CDR3: CSVEGQVSDEAFF
DNA: TGCAGCGTTGAAGGTCAGGTTAGTGATGAAGCTTTCTTT

length: 14
D: NA
V: TRBV7-2
J: TRBJ2-7
CDR3: CASSEGLSTYEQYF
DNA: TGTGCCAGCAGCGAGGGACTGTCAACCTACGAGCAGTACTTC

length: 14
D: NA
V: TRBV11-1
J: TRBJ2-2
CDR3: CASSPTGSTGELFF
DNA: TGTGCCAGCAGCCCAACAGGGTCCACCGGGGAGCTGTTTTTT

length: 12
D: TRBD1
V: TRBV7-2
J: TRBJ2-7
CDR3: CASSFRGQEQYF
DNA: TGTGCCAGCAGCTTCAGGGGGCAGGAGCAGTACTTC

length: 12
D: NA
V: TRBV19
J: TRBJ1-5
CDR3: CAGGRSNQPQHF
DNA: TGTGCCGGGGGACGGAGCAATCAGCCCCAGCATTTT

length: 15
D: TRBD1
V: TRBV5-1
J: TRBJ2-5
CDR3: CASSLTRGPGETQYF
DNA: TGCGCCAGCAGCTTAACAAGGGGGCCAGGGGAGACCCAGTACTTC

length: 17
D: TRBD1
V: TRBV11-2
J: TRBJ1-1
CDR3: CASSNFRGRRLNTEAFF
DNA: TGTGCCAGCAGCAATTTCAGGGGGCGTCGGTTGAACACTGAAGCTTTCTTT

length: 11
D: NA
V: TRBV5-5
J: TRBJ2-2
CDR3: CASRRTGELFF
DNA: TGTGCCAGCCGGAGAACCGGGGAGCTGTTTTTT

length: 13
D: NA
V: TRBV29-1
J: TRBJ2-3
CDR3: CSVPGEGTDTQYF
DNA: TGCAGCGTTCCGGGAGAGGGCACAGATACGCAGTATTTT

length: 16
D: TRBD2
V: TRBV2
J: TRBJ2-1
CDR3: CASRASSGGAYNEQFF
DNA: TGTGCCAGCAGGGCTTCGAGCGGGGGGGCTTACAATGAGCAGTTCTTC

length: 14
D: NA
V: TRBV2
J: TRBJ1-5
CDR3: CASSEIFSNQPQHF
DNA: TGTGCCAGCAGTGAAATTTTTAGCAATCAGCCCCAGCATTTT

length: 15
D: TRBD1
V: TRBV6-1
J: TRBJ1-2
CDR3: CASSEGGTGGFGYTF
DNA: TGTGCCAGCAGTGAAGGGGGAACAGGGGGATTTGGCTACACCTTC

length: 12
D: NA
V: TRBV30
J: TRBJ2-7
CDR3: CAWGGQGVEQYF
DNA: TGTGCCTGGGGGGGGCAGGGCGTGGAGCAGTACTTC

length: 12
D: TRBD1
V: TRBV6-5
J: TRBJ1-3
CDR3: CASGTAGNTIYF
DNA: TGTGCCAGCGGGACAGCCGGAAACACCATATATTTT

length: 14
D: TRBD2
V: TRBV30
J: TRBJ2-3
CDR3: CAWRLAASTDTQYF
DNA: TGTGCCTGGAGGCTAGCGGCAAGCACAGATACGCAGTATTTT

length: 15
D: TRBD2
V: TRBV5-1
J: TRBJ2-3
CDR3: CASSLTSGGTDTQYF
DNA: TGCGCCAGCAGCCTGACTAGCGGGGGCACAGATACGCAGTATTTT

length: 13
D: NA
V: TRBV19
J: TRBJ1-4
CDR3: CASMETGPWKLFF
DNA: TGTGCCAGTATGGAGACAGGACCGTGGAAACTGTTTTTT

length: 11
D: NA
V: TRBV28
J: TRBJ2-7
CDR3: CASDRGGEQYF
DNA: TGTGCCAGCGATAGGGGTGGCGAGCAGTACTTC

length: 16
D: TRBD1
V: TRBV9
J: TRBJ2-1
CDR3: CASSPEGQGSYNEQFF
DNA: TGTGCCAGCAGCCCAGAAGGACAGGGGTCATACAATGAGCAGTTCTTC

length: 14
D: TRBD1
V: TRBV19
J: TRBJ1-5
CDR3: CASSITGGNQPQHF
DNA: TGTGCCAGTAGTATTACAGGGGGGAATCAGCCCCAGCATTTT

length: 14
D: TRBD1
V: TRBV28
J: TRBJ1-5
CDR3: CASHPGQGGQPQHF
DNA: TGTGCCAGCCACCCTGGGCAGGGGGGTCAGCCCCAGCATTTT

length: 15
D: NA
V: TRBV10-2
J: TRBJ2-7
CDR3: CASSEEGPGVYEQYF
DNA: TGCGCCAGCAGTGAAGAGGGCCCGGGTGTCTACGAGCAGTACTTC

length: 14
D: NA
V: TRBV9
J: TRBJ2-5
CDR3: CASSVGAGPETQYF
DNA: TGTGCCAGCAGCGTAGGTGCAGGGCCAGAGACCCAGTACTTC